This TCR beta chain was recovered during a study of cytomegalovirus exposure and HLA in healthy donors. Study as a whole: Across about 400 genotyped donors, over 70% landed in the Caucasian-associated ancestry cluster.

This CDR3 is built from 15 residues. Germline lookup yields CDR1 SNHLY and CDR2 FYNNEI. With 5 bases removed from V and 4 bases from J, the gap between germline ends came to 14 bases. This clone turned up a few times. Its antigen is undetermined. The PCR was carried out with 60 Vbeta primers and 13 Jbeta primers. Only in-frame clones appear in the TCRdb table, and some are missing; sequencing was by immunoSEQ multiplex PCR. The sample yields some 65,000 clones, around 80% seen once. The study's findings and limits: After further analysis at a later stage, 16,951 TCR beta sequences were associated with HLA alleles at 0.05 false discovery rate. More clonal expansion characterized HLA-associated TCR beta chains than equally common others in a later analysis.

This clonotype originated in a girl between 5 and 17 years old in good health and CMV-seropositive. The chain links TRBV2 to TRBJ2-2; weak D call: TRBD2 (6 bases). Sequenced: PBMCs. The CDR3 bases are TGTGCCAGCAGTAGAACGGGAGAACTCACCGGGGAGCTGTTTTTT. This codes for CASSRTGELTGELFF.